This entry lists 14 T cell receptor beta chains sequenced from one sample in a study of T cell changes during pregnancy in multiple sclerosis. TCRdb's copy holds only in-frame clones and misses some; the assay was immunoSEQ multiplex PCR. The data show some 100,000 clones, with almost 95% seen just once and 0.9% held by the top ten. The sequencing here drew on peripheral blood, taken before pregnancy. These receptors originate from a female donor with multiple sclerosis, enrolled in a pregnancy study.

The chain recombines TRBV2 with TRBJ2-7; maybe TRBD1 (6 bases). This CDR3 spans 15 amino acids. Per the germline V gene, CDR1 is SNHLY and CDR2 is FYNNEI. Trimming removed 1 base from V and 3 bases from J, with 13 bases in between. In nucleotides, the CDR3 is TGTGCCAGCAGTGAAGGACAGGTCCCTCTCTACGAGCAGTACTTC. Its protein is CASSEGQVPLYEQYF.

The chain links TRBV7-6 to TRBJ2-3; the D gene is possibly TRBD2 (6 bases). Per the germline V gene, CDR1 is SGHVS and CDR2 is FNYEAQ. Trimming removed 0 bases at V and 6 bases at J, with 16 bases between. The CDR3 totals 16 residues. The chain's CDR3 is CASSLARVSGDDTQYF. The CDR3, as DNA: TGTGCCAGCAGCTTAGCGCGGGTTAGCGGCGACGATACGCAGTATTTT.

The rearrangement links TRBV6-1 to TRBJ1-5; no clear D. V was pared by 3 bases and J by 3 bases, with 9 bases between. The CDR3 sequence is 14 residues long. CDR1 is MNHNS, CDR2 SASEGT, per germline. The CDR3 protein is CASSDVGHNQPQHF. The CDR3 nucleotides read TGTGCCAGCAGTGATGTTGGCCACAATCAGCCCCAGCATTTT.

The chain uses TRBV7-9 and TRBJ2-1, with D possibly matching TRBD2 (6 bases). CDR1 is SEHNR, CDR2 FQNEAQ, per germline (reference sequence). CDR3 length equals 14 residues. Trimming pared 4 bases from V and 4 bases from J, leaving 11 bases between. The CDR3 DNA reads as TGTGCCAGCAGCTCCGGGACTTCGTACAATGAGCAGTTCTTC. Its translation: CASSSGTSYNEQFF. Complete variable domain (other parts from reference TRBV7-9 and TRBJ2-1): DTGVSQNPRHKITKRGQNVTFRCDPISEHNRLYWYRQTLGQGPEFLTYFQNEAQLEKSRLLSDRFSAERPKGSFSTLEIQRTEQGDSAMYLCASSSGTSYNEQFFGPGTRLTVL.

V and J are TRBV5-1 and TRBJ2-1; D is perhaps TRBD2 (5 bases). There are 19 residues in the CDR3. V was shortened by 4 bases and J by 0 bases, with 23 bases between the two germline ends. Germline V gene data show CDR1 as SGHRS and CDR2 as YFSETQ. The DNA for the CDR3 is TGCGCCAGCAGCCCACCCCGAGGAGGCAGGCTCAGCTCCTACAATGAGCAGTTCTTC. This codes for CASSPPRGGRLSSYNEQFF.

This clone was recorded once. The V gene is TRBV6-1, the J gene TRBJ1-5; weak D call: TRBD1 (5 bases). CDR1 and CDR2 (germline): MNHNS, SASEGT. The CDR3 is 15 amino acids. V lost 0 bases and J 2 bases, leaving 8 bases between the germline ends. The DNA of the CDR3 is TGTGCCAGCAGTGAAGCGGGGGGAGGCAATCAGCCCCAGCATTTT. Translation: CASSEAGGGNQPQHF.

V is TRBV4-1 and J is TRBJ2-7; 8 bases line up with TRBD2. This CDR3 spans 16 amino acids. Germline-derived CDR1 and CDR2 are MGHRA and YSYEKL. With 1 base clipped from V and 0 bases from J, the junction kept 5 bases outside the gene matches. CDR3 loop: CASSQGSRGDSYEQYF. The CDR3 coding sequence is TGCGCCAGCAGCCAAGGATCGCGGGGGGACTCCTACGAGCAGTACTTC.

This sequence joins TRBV7-9 and TRBJ2-7, with TRBD2 as a possible D gene (5 bases). Deletions cut 2 bases from V and 7 bases from J, with 12 bases between. This CDR3 is 13 amino acids long. Germline V gives CDR1 SEHNR, CDR2 FQNEAQ (reference sequence). For the CDR3, the DNA is TGTGCCAGCAGCTTATTCGGGTCGGGGGAGCAGTACTTC. Translating gives CASSLFGSGEQYF. The full variable domain, with the rest looked up from reference TRBV7-9 and TRBJ2-7, is DTGVSQNPRHKITKRGQNVTFRCDPISEHNRLYWYRQTLGQGPEFLTYFQNEAQLEKSRLLSDRFSAERPKGSFSTLEIQRTEQGDSAMYLCASSLFGSGEQYFGPGTRLTVT.

CDR3 in DNA: TGTGCCAGCAGTGGACTTGGATCGGGAGAGCAGTACTTC. Translated, it gives CASSGLGSGEQYF. This chain connects TRBV6-1 to TRBJ2-7, with D maybe TRBD2 (5 bases). The CDR3 loop spans 13 amino acids. V was shortened by 4 bases and J by 7 bases, with 14 bases between the two germline ends. CDR1 is MNHNS and CDR2 is SASEGT in the germline V gene.

The chain combines TRBV18 with TRBJ2-7; the match to TRBD2 covers 8 bases. V lost 3 bases to trimming and J lost 6 bases; unmatched junction nucleotides: 7. CDR1 KGHSH and CDR2 LQKENI come from the germline V gene. The CDR3 contains 14 residues. The CDR3: CASSPSGSGTEQYF. CDR3 sequence (DNA): TGTGCCAGCTCACCCTCGGGTAGCGGGACCGAGCAGTACTTC.

CDR3 in DNA: TGTGCCAGCAGCTTAGCTCGAGGCCTGAACACTGAAGCTTTCTTT. It specifies CASSLARGLNTEAFF. The V gene is TRBV7-6, the J gene TRBJ1-1, with D unclear. Per germline, CDR1 SGHVS and CDR2 FNYEAQ. V gave up 0 bases and J gave up 0 bases, with 8 bases separating them. CDR3 length: 15 residues.

The J gene is TRBJ2-7, the V gene TRBV11-2; 13 bases align to TRBD2. The CDR3 loop spans 16 amino acids. Germline CDR1 is SGHAT and CDR2 is FQNNGV. V lost 1 base, J lost 3 bases, and 3 bases stayed unmatched. CDR3 region: CASSLGRTSGSYEQYF. CDR3 coding DNA: TGTGCCAGCAGCTTAGGACGGACTAGCGGGAGCTACGAGCAGTACTTC.

The genes are TRBV4-2 and TRBJ2-7; 8 positions match TRBD2. This CDR3 is 17 amino acids long. Trimming took 0 bases from V and 4 from J; bases not matched to a gene: 11. Germline-derived CDR1 and CDR2 are LGHNA and YNFKEQ. The CDR3 sequence is CASSQDQQAGVKYEQYF. In DNA form, the CDR3 reads TGTGCCAGCAGCCAAGATCAGCAAGCGGGAGTTAAATACGAGCAGTACTTC.

The chain links TRBV27 to TRBJ1-1; 10 bases are shared with TRBD1. J was trimmed by 6 bases and V by 4 bases; bases with no gene match: 5. Germline CDR1 MNHEY, CDR2 SMNVEV (reference sequence). The CDR3 is made up of 14 amino acids. The CDR3 here is CASSSLGTGAEAFF. CDR3 nucleotides: TGTGCCAGCAGTTCGTTAGGGACAGGGGCTGAAGCTTTCTTT.